The present T cell receptor beta chain was sequenced within a study of cytomegalovirus exposure and HLA in healthy donors. The study, taken as a whole, reports: First-cohort TCR clusters were later found to tend to co-occur in the approximately 120 validation repertoires. The study flagged some 170 TCR beta chains as cytomegalovirus-associated.

Looked up from germline, CDR1 is SGHDT and CDR2 is YYEEEE. CDR3 length: 15 amino acids. Trimming cost V 5 bases and J 3 bases, with 17 bases left between them. The donors belonged to the approximately 120-subject validation cohort, separate from the approximately 700-subject first cohort. Of note for this clone: The antigen is unknown.

Libraries were prepared by immunoSEQ multiplex PCR; TCRdb keeps only in-frame clonotypes and omits some of them. This sample has about 160,000 clones, with about 82% found just once. Sequenced: PBMCs. This chain joins TRBV5-6 and TRBJ1-1; D might be TRBD1 (5 bases). The TCR was taken from a man between 25 and 39 years old in good health and CMV-seropositive. DNA for the CDR3: TGTGCCAGCAGTCCTGAGGGAGGGACGGACACTGAAGCTTTCTTT. Residues: CASSPEGGTDTEAFF.